This T cell receptor beta chain was sequenced during a study of T cell responses to AZD1222 COVID-19 vaccine. Of note for this clone: Its antigen is as yet unknown.

Findings and caveats of the study: The sample set comprised mostly white British donors with more females, and clonal diversity was possibly underestimated. The breadth and depth of Spike-specific TCRs increased once two AZD1222 doses had been given. Sampling captured repertoires only after the peak T cell response.

The CDR3 contains 14 residues. The germline V gene encodes CDR1 MNHEY and CDR2 SVGAGI. Trimming cost V 4 bases and J 2 bases, with 8 bases left between them. TCRdb keeps only in-frame clones here, not all; method: immunoSEQ multiplex PCR. This table holds 120,000 to 150,000 clones, approximately 91% found once. Specimen: peripheral blood, collected 28 days after the second AZD1222 dose. The rearrangement joins TRBV6-5 to TRBJ1-4, with no clear D. The sequence derives from an adult who received the AZD1222 COVID-19 vaccine. DNA of the CDR3: TGTGCCAGCAGTTCGTCCTGGACTAATGAAAAACTGTTTTTT. It yields the protein CASSSSWTNEKLFF.